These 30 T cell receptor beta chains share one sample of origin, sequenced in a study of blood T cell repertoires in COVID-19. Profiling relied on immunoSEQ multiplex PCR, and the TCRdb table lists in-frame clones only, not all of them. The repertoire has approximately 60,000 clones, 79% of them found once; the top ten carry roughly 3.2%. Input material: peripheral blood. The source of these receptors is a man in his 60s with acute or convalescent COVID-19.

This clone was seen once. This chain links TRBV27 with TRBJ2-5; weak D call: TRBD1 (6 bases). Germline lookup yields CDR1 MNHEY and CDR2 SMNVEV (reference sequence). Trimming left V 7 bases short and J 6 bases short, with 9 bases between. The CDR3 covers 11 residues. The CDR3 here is CASNQGKTQYF. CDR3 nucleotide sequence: TGTGCCAGCAACCAGGGGAAGACCCAGTACTTC.

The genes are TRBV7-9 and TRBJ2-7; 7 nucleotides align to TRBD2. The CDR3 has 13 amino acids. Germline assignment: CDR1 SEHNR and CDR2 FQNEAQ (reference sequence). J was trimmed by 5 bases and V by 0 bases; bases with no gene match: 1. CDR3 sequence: CASSLAGGDEQYF. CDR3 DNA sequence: TGTGCCAGCAGCTTAGCGGGAGGGGACGAGCAGTACTTC.

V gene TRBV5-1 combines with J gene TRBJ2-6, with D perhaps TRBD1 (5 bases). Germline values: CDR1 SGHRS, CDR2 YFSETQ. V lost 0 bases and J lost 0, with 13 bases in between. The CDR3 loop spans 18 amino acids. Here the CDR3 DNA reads TGCGCCAGCAGCTTGGGATGGCTCCAGGGCTCTGGGGCCAACGTCCTGACTTTC. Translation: CASSLGWLQGSGANVLTF.

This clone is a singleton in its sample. CDR3 coding DNA: TGTGCCAGCAGCTCGGACTCGCAAGAGACCCAGTACTTC. This codes for CASSSDSQETQYF. The V and J genes are TRBV7-2 and TRBJ2-5, with TRBD2 as a possible D gene (5 bases). The V end lost 4 bases, the J end lost 2 bases, and 8 bases lay between the germline ends. The CDR3 is made up of 13 amino acids. Germline V gives CDR1 SGHTA, CDR2 FQGNSA.

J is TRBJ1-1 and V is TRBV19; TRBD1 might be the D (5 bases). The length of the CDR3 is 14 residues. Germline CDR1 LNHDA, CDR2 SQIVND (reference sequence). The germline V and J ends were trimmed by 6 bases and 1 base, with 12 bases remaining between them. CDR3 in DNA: TGTGCCAGTAGGACACAGGCCTCGAACACTGAAGCTTTCTTT. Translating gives CASRTQASNTEAFF.

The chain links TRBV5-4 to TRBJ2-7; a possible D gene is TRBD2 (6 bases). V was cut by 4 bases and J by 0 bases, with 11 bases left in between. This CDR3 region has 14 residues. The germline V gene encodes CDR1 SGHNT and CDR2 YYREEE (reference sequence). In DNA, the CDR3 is TGTGCCAGCAGCCCGGAGGGCAACTCCTACGAGCAGTACTTC. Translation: CASSPEGNSYEQYF.

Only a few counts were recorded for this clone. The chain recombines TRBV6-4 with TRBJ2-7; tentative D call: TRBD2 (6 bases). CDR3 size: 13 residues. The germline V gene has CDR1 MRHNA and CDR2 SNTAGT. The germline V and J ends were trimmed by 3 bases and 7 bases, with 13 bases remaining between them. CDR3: CASSEQGGREQYF. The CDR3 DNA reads TGTGCCAGCAGTGAACAAGGAGGGAGGGAGCAGTACTTC.

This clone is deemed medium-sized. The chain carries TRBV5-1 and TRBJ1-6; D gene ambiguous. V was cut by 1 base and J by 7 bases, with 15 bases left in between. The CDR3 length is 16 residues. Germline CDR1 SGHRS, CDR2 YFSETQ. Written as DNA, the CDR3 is TGCGCCAGCAGCTTGCAGTCAGCCGGGGAGAATTCACCCCTCCACTTT. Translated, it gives CASSLQSAGENSPLHF.

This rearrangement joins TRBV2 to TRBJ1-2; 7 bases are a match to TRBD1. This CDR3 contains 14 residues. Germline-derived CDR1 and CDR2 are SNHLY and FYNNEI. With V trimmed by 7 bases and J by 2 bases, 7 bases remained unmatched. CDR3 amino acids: CASKNRGANYGYTF. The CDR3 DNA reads TGTGCCAGCAAGAACAGGGGTGCCAACTATGGCTACACCTTC.

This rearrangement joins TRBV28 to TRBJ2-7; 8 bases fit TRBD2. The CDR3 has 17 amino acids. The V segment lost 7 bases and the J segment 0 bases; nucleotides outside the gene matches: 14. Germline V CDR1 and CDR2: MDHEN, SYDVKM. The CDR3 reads CASKTSAAPMSSYEQYF. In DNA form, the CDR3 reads TGTGCCAGCAAGACTAGCGCGGCCCCTATGAGCTCCTACGAGCAGTACTTC.

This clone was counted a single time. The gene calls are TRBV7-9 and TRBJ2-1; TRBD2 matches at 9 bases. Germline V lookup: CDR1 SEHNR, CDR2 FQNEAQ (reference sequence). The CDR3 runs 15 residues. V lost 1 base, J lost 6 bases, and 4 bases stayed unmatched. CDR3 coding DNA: TGTGCCAGCAGCTTAGATAGCGGGGGACCCAATGAGCAGTTCTTC. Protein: CASSLDSGGPNEQFF.

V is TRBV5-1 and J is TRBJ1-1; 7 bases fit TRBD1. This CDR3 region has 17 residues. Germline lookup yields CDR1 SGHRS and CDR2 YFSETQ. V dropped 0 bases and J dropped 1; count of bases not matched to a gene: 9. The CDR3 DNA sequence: TGCGCCAGCAGCTTGGGCGCAGGGGGTTCTTGGAACACTGAAGCTTTCTTT. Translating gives CASSLGAGGSWNTEAFF.

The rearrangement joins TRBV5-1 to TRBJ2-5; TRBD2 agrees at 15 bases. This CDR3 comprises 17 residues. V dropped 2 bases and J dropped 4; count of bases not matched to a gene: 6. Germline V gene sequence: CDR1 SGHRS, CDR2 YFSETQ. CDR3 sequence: CASSLGLAGGLAETQYF. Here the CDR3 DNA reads TGCGCCAGCAGCTTAGGACTAGCGGGGGGGCTAGCAGAGACCCAGTACTTC. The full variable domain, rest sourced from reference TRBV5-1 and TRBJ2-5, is KAGVTQTPRYLIKTRGQQVTLSCSPISGHRSVSWYQQTPGQGLQFLFEYFSETQRNKGNFPGRFSGRQFSNSRSEMNVSTLELGDSALYLCASSLGLAGGLAETQYFGPGTRLLVL.

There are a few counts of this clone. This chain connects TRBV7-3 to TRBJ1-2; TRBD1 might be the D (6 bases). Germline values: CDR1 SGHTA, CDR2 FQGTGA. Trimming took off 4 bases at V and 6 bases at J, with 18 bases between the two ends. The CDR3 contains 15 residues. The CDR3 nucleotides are TGTGCCAGCAGCTCACAGGGAAGGTTACCTGATGGCTACACCTTC. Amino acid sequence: CASSSQGRLPDGYTF.

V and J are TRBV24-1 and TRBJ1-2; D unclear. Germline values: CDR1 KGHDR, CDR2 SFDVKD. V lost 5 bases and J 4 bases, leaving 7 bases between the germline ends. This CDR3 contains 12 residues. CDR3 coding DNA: TGTGCCACCAGTGCAACAGCCTATGGCTACACCTTC. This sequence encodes CATSATAYGYTF.

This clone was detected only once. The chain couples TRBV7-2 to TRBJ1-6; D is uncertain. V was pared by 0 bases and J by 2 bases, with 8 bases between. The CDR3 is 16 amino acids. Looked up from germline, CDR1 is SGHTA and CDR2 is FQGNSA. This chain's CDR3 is CASSLAGSTYNSPLHF. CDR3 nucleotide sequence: TGTGCCAGCAGCTTAGCTGGTAGCACCTATAATTCACCCCTCCACTTT.

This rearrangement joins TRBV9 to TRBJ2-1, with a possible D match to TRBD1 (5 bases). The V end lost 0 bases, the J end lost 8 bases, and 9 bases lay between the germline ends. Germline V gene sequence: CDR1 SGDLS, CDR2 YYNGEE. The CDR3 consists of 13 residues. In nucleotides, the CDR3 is TGTGCCAGCAGCGTAGTCAGGGCCGATGAGCAGTTCTTC. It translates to CASSVVRADEQFF.

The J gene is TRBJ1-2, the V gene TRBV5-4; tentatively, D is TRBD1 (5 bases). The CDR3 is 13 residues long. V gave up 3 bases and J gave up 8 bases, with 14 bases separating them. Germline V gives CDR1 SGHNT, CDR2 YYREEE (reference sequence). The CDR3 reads CASSSQGGEGYTF. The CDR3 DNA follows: TGTGCCAGCAGCTCGCAGGGTGGAGAAGGCTACACCTTC.

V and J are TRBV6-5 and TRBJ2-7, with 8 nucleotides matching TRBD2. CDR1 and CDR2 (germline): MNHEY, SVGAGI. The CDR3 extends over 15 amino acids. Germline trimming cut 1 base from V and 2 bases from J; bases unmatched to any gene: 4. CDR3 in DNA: TGTGCCAGCAGTTACTTCGGGGGGGAGGCCTACGAGCAGTACTTC. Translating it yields CASSYFGGEAYEQYF.

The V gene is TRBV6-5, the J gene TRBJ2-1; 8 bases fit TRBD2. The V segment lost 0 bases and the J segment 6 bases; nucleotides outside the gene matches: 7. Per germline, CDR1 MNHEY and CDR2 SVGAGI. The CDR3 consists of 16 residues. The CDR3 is CASSYSGGGAGNEQFF. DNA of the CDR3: TGTGCCAGCAGTTACTCCGGGGGGGGCGCCGGCAATGAGCAGTTCTTC.

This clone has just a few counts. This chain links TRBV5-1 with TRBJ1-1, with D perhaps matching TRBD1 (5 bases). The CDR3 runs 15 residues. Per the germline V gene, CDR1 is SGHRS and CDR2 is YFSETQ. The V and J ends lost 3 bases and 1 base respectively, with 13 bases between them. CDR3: CASSSQAGGNTEAFF. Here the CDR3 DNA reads TGCGCCAGCAGCTCCCAAGCCGGGGGGAACACTGAAGCTTTCTTT.

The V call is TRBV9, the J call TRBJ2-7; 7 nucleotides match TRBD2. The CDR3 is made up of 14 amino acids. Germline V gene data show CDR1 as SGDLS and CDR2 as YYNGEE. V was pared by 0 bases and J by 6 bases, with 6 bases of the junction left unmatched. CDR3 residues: CASSVVAGGGEQYF. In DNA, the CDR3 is TGTGCCAGCAGCGTAGTAGCGGGCGGCGGCGAGCAGTACTTC.

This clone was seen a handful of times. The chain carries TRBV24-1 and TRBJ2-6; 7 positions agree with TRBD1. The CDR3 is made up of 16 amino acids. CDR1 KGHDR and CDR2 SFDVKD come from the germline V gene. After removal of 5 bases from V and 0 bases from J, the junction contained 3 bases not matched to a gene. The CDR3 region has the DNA TGTGCCACCAGTGGACAGGGAGCCTCTGGGGCCAACGTCCTGACTTTC. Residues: CATSGQGASGANVLTF.

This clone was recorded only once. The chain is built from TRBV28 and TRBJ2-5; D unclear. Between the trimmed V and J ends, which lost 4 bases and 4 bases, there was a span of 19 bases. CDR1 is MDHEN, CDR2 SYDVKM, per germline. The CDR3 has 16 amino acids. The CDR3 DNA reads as TGTGCCAGCAGTTCCCTAACTTCAGTCCGAGGAGAGACCCAGTACTTC. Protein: CASSSLTSVRGETQYF.

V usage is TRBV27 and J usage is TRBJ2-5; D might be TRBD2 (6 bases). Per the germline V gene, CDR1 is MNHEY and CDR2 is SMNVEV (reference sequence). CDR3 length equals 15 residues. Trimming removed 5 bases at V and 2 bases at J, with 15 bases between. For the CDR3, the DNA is TGTGCCAGCAGTACTCTGGCGGGGCCTCAAGAGACCCAGTACTTC. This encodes CASSTLAGPQETQYF.

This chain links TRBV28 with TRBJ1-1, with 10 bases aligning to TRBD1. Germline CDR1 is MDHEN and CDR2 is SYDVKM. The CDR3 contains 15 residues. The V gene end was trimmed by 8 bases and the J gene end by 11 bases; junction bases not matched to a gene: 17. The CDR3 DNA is TGTGCCAGCCCTACCCCGACAGGGGGCATTCTCGGGGCTTTCTTT. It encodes CASPTPTGGILGAFF.

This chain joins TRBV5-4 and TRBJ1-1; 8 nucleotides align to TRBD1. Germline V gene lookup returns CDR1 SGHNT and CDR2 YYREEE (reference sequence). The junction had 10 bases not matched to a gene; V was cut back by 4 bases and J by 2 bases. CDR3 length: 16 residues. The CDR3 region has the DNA TGTGCCAGCAGCCATAACCCCGACAGGGGAAACACTGAAGCTTTCTTT. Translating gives CASSHNPDRGNTEAFF.

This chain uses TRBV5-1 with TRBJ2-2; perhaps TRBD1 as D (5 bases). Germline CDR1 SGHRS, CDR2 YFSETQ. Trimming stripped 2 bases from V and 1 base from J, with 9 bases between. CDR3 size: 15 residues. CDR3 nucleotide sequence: TGCGCCAGCAGCTTTGAGACAGTGAACACCGGGGAGCTGTTTTTT. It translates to CASSFETVNTGELFF. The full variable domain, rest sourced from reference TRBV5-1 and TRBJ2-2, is KAGVTQTPRYLIKTRGQQVTLSCSPISGHRSVSWYQQTPGQGLQFLFEYFSETQRNKGNFPGRFSGRQFSNSRSEMNVSTLELGDSALYLCASSFETVNTGELFFGEGSRLTVL.

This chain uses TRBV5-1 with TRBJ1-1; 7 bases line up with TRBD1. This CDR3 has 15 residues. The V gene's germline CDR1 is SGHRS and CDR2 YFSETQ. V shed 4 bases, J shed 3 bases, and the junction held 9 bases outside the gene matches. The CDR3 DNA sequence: TGCGCCAGCAGCCTACGACAGGGCGAGGACACTGAAGCTTTCTTT. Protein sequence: CASSLRQGEDTEAFF.

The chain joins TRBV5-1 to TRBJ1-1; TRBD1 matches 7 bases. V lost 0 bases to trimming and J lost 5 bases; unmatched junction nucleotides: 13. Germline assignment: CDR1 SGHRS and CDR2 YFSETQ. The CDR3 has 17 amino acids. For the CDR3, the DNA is TGCGCCAGCAGCTTGGCAGCAGGGGGGAACCTCGGGACTGAAGCTTTCTTT. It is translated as CASSLAAGGNLGTEAFF.